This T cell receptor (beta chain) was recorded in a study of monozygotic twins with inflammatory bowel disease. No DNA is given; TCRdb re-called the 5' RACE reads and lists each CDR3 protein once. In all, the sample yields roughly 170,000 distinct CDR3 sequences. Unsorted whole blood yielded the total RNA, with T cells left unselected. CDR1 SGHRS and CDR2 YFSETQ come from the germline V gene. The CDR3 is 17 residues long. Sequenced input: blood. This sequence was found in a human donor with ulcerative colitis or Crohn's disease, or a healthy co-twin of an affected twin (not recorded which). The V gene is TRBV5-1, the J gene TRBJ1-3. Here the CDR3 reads CASSLDRTSVSGNTIYF. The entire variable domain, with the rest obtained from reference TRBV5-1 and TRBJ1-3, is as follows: KAGVTQTPRYLIKTRGQQVTLSCSPISGHRSVSWYQQTPGQGLQFLFEYFSETQRNKGNFPGRFSGRQFSNSRSEMNVSTLELGDSALYLCASSLDRTSVSGNTIYFGEGSWLTVV.